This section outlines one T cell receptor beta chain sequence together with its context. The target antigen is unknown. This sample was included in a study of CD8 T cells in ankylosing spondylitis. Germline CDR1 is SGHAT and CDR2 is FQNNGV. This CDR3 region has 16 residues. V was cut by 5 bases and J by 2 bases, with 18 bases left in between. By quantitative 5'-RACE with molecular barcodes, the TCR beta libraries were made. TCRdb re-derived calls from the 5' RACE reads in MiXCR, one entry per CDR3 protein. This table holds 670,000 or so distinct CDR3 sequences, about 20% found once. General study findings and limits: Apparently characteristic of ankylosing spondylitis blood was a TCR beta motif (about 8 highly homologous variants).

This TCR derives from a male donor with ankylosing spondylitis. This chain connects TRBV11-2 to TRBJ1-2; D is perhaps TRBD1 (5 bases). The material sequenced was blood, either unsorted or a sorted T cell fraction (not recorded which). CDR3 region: CASSPQTGGMNYGYTF. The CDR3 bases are TGTGCCAGCAGCCCCCAGACCGGGGGTATGAACTATGGCTACACCTTC.